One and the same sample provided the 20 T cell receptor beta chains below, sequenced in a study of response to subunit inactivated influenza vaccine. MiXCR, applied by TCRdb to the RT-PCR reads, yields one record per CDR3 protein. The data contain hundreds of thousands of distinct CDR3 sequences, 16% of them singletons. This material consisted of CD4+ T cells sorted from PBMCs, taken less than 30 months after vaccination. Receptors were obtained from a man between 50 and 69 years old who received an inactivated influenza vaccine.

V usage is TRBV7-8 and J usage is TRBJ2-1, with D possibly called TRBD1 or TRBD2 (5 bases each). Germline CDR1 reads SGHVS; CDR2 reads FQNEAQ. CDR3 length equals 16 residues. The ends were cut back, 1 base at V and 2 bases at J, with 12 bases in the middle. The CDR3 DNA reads TGTGCCAGCAGCTTAGTTAGGGACCGAGCCTACAATGAGCAGTTCTTC. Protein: CASSLVRDRAYNEQFF.

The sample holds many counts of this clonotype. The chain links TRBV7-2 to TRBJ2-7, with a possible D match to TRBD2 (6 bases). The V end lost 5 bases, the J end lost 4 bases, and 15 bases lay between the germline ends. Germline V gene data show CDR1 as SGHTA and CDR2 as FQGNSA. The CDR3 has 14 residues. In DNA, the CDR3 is TGTGCCAGCAGCCCTACCGGGGGTAGATACGAGCAGTACTTC. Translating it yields CASSPTGGRYEQYF.

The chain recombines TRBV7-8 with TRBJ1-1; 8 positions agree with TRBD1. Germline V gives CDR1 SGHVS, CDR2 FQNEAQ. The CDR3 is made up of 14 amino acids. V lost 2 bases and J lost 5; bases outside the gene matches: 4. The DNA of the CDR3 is TGTGCCAGCAGCTTATCCAGACAGGGGACTGAAGCTTTCTTT. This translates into CASSLSRQGTEAFF.

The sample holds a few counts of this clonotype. CDR3 protein: CASSLAGDRGTAQYF. The CDR3 region has the DNA TGTGCCAGCAGCTTGGCTGGGGACAGGGGGACGGCCCAGTACTTC. The chain couples TRBV5-6 to TRBJ2-5; TRBD1 aligns across 11 bases. Germline CDR1 is SGHDT and CDR2 is YYEEEE. The CDR3 contains 15 residues. J was trimmed by 9 bases and V by 0 bases; bases with no gene match: 7.

The CDR3 sequence is CASSRRDYYEQYF. The CDR3 DNA reads TGTGCCAGCAGTCGCCGGGACTACTACGAGCAGTACTTC. This sequence joins TRBV12-3 or TRBV12-4 and TRBJ2-7, with 7 bases identical to TRBD2. V was clipped by 5 bases and J by 3 bases; unmatched bases: 4. The CDR3 runs to 13 residues.

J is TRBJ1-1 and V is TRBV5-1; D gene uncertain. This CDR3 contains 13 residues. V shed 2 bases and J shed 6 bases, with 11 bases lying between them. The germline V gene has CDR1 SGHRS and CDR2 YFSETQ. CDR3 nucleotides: TGCGCCAGCAGCTTAGGCCCTGGGGCTGAAGCTTTCTTT. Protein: CASSLGPGAEAFF.

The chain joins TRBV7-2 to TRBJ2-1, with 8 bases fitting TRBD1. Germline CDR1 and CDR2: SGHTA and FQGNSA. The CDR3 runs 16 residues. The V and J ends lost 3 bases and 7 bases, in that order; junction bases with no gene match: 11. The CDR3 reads CASSFTIRGRGNEQFF. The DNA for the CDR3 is TGTGCCAGCAGCTTCACCATCAGGGGGCGCGGGAATGAGCAGTTCTTC.

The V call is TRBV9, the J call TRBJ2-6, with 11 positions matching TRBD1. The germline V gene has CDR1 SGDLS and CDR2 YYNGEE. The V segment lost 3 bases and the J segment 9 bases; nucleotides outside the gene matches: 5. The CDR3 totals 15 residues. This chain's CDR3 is CASSARDRGSNVLTF. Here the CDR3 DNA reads TGTGCCAGCAGCGCGAGGGACAGGGGGAGCAACGTCCTGACTTTC.

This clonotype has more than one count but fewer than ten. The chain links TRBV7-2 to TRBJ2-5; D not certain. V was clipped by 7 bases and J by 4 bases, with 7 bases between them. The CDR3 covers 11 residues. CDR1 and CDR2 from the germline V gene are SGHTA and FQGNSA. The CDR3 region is CASKDRETQYF. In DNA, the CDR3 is TGTGCCAGCAAGGACCGAGAGACCCAGTACTTC.

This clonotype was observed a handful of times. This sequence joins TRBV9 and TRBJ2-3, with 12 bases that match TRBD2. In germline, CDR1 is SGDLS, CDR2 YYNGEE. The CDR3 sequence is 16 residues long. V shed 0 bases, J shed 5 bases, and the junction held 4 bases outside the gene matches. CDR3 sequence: CASSVGLAGVRDTQYF. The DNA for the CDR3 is TGTGCCAGCAGCGTAGGACTAGCGGGAGTTAGAGATACGCAGTATTTT.

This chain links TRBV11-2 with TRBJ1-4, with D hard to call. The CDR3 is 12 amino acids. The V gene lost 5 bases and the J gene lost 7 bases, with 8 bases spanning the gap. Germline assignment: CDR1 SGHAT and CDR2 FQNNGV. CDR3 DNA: TGTGCCAGCAGCCGATTGGGTGAAAAACTGTTTTTT. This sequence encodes CASSRLGEKLFF.

The CDR3 region is CSATPLAGGAPYEQYF. CDR3 nucleotide sequence: TGCAGTGCGACCCCACTAGCGGGGGGGGCACCCTACGAGCAGTACTTC. This rearrangement joins TRBV20-1 to TRBJ2-7; TRBD2 agrees at 13 bases. Germline V lookup: CDR1 DFQATT, CDR2 SNEGSKA (reference sequence). Trimming took 6 bases from V and 2 from J; bases not matched to a gene: 10. The CDR3 runs to 16 residues.

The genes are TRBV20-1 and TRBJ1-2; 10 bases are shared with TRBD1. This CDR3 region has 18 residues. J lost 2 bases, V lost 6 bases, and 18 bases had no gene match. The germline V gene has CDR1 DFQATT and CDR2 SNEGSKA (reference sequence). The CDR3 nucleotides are TGCAGTGCCCAACGACCCGGGACAGGGGCTCTTTCCAACTATGGCTACACCTTC. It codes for CSAQRPGTGALSNYGYTF.

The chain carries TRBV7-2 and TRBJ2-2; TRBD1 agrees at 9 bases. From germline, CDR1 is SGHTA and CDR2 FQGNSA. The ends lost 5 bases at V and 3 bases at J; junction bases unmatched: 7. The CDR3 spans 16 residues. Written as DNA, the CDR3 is TGTGCCAGCAGCCGAACAGGGGGCGCAGACACCGGGGAGCTGTTTTTT. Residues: CASSRTGGADTGELFF.

The chain's CDR3 is CAISEATLGNEQYF. The CDR3 nucleotides read TGTGCCATCAGTGAGGCCACCTTGGGTAACGAGCAGTACTTC. The rearrangement joins TRBV10-3 to TRBJ2-7; D not resolved. V was shortened by 2 bases and J by 5 bases, with 13 bases between the two germline ends. CDR3 length: 14 amino acids. The germline V gene encodes CDR1 ENHRY and CDR2 SYGVKD.

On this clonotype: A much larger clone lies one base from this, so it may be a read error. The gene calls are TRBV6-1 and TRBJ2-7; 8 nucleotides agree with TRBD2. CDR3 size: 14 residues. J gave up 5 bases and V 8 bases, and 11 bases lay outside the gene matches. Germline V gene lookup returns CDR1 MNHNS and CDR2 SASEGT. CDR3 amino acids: CASASGRKGDEQYF. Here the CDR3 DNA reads TGTGCCAGCGCTAGCGGGCGAAAAGGTGACGAGCAGTACTTC.

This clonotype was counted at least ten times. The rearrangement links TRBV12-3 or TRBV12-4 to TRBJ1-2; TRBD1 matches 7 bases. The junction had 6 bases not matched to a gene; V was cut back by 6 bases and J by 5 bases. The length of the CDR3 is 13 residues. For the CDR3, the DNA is TGTGCCAGCAGCCGGGACAGCTCATATGGCTACACCTTC. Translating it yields CASSRDSSYGYTF.

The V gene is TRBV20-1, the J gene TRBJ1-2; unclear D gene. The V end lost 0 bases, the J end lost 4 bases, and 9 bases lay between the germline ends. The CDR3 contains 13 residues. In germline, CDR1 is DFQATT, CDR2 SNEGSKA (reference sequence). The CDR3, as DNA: TGCAGTGCTAGAGAGAGCATTTCCTATGGCTACACCTTC. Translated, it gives CSARESISYGYTF.

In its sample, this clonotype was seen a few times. The CDR3 region is CASSPSSGPTDTQYF. CDR3 coding DNA: TGTGCCAGCAGCCCTTCCAGCGGACCCACAGATACGCAGTATTTT. The chain is built from TRBV11-1 and TRBJ2-3, with a possible D match to TRBD2 (5 bases). Germline-derived CDR1 and CDR2 are SGHAT and FQDESV (reference sequence). The CDR3 contains 15 residues. V lost 5 bases, J lost 2 bases, and 14 bases lay in between.

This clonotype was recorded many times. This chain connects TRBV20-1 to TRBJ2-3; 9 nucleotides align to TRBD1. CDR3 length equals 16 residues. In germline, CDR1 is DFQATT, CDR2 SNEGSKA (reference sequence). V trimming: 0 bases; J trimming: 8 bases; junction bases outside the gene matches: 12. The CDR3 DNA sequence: TGCAGTGCTAGAGACCCAACAGGGGGCGCGGGGGTTACGCAGTATTTT. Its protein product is CSARDPTGGAGVTQYF.